The T cell receptor (beta chain) under discussion was sequenced for a study of regulatory T cells in long-lasting Graves disease (dated by TCRdb to the early 2020s). Study-level background: In the newly diagnosed Graves' disease group, patients had been taking antithyroid drugs for less than 3 months. TCR sequencing covered approximately 13 persistent and 20 or so newly diagnosed Graves' disease patients, around 33 samples in total. Patients with persistent Graves' disease were compared with patients with newly diagnosed Graves' disease using TCR sequencing and RNA sequencing of peripheral blood. The study took place in China and was registered as a clinical trial.

The table lists this clonotype with a few counts. It has no known antigen specificity. Per-nucleotide qualities are absent, and no much larger clonotype sits a single base away. The V and J ends are trimmed by 5 bases and 2 bases, leaving 11 bases between them. The CDR3 numbers 14 residues from cysteine through phenylalanine. Here the CDR3 DNA is all that survives: 42 bases in frame from base 1. CDR1 and CDR2 are drawn from the germline V gene (reference sequence): LNHNV, YYDKDF. The receptor library was made with multiplex PCR. These reads were obtained on an Illumina HiSeq 4000. CDR3 regions were amplified by Arm-PCR with iRepertoire HTBI primers to construct TCR beta libraries. Gel purification was performed on PCR products prior to sequencing. The paper's processing steps were these. Across samples, around 58 TRBV and 13 to 15 TRBJ segments were identified and used for gene usage analysis of CDR3 amino acid clonotypes. Filtered high-quality paired reads were merged into contigs using COPE and FqMerger. Contigs were aligned with BLAST to IMGT TRBV, TRBD and TRBJ reference genes, and CDR3 was defined per IMGT. Clonotypes above 0.1% frequency were classified as highly expanded clones. Shannon entropy was used to measure repertoire diversity, and the Gini coefficient was used to measure V-J evenness. A clonotype found in more than one individual was treated as public. TCRdb trimmed the raw reads at Q25, called clones with MiXCR and kept productive beta chains. Records with the same CDR3 protein are collapsed into one entry carrying the most frequent genes and DNA. What appears here as the V and J calls and clone size reflects TCRdb's work, not the paper's. Across this sample there are around 450,000 distinct CDR3 sequences, with 14% to 15% seen only once. Together, the top ten hold 16% of the sample.

What the research found in general, with its limitations: Sequencing and analysis were limited to the TCR beta chain. Preferential use of TRBV28, TRBJ1-2 and TRBJ2-5 was observed in persistent disease, whereas TRBV20-1 and TRBJ2-1 were favored in newly diagnosed disease. The small sample size was acknowledged by the authors as a limitation that may reduce accuracy. A larger number of public clonotypes was shared among persistent patients (under 3,000) than among newly diagnosed patients (approximately 1,000). Compared with newly diagnosed patients, persistent Graves' disease patients had lower TCR Shannon entropy and fewer highly expanded clones, which suggests clonal expansion. The study examined only peripheral blood because the primary lesion, thyroid tissue, could not be accessed.

Read against the paper, the sample's time point label means: newly diagnosed GD, antithyroid drugs for less than 3 months. For both TCR sequencing and RNA sequencing, RNA was extracted from PBMCs in TRIzol. Graves' disease was diagnosed according to American Thyroid Association guidelines. The patients came from an endocrinology department in Xi'an, China. From each patient, roughly 9 milliliters of peripheral blood was collected into an EDTA anticoagulant tube. Ficoll Paque Plus density gradient separation was used to isolate PBMCs, and no further T cell sorting was performed. An Agilent 2100 Bioanalyzer and agarose gel were used to check RNA quality, and a NanoDrop 2000 was used to measure RNA concentration. The data were also submitted as part of a second study, on T cells in Graves' hyperthyroidism and ophthalmopathy. As the second paper documents: A patient counted as having stable Graves' hyperthyroidism if no progression to ophthalmopathy occurred over 18 months of follow-up. Hyperthyroidism patients were aged 18 to 65 years and newly diagnosed, with disease duration of less than 2 months. Any patient with an uncontrolled infection, another autoimmune disease, pregnancy or lactation was excluded. Diagnoses relied on clinical symptoms, serum thyroxine and TRAb, thyroid ultrasound and orbital computed tomography. The first round of RT-PCR for the TCR CDR3 was performed with the HTBI primer set and the Qiagen OneStep RT-PCR kit. Blood samples also contained most of the expanded thyroid clonotypes (frequency above 0.001), which suggests that blood repertoires may reflect thyroid immune responses. A 13 V-J signature model separated ophthalmopathy from stable hyperthyroidism, with roughly 88% sensitivity and roughly 84% specificity in cross-validation and 80%/75% in testing. In validation, the model predicted progression to ophthalmopathy a median of roughly 6.5 months before onset, with roughly 70% sensitivity and about 72% specificity. TCR V-J signatures able to tell the groups apart were searched for in a discovery cohort of approximately 95 patients, of whom 40 to 45 had Graves' ophthalmopathy and 55 to 60 had stable Graves' hyperthyroidism. Prospective prediction of ophthalmopathy was tested in an independent validation cohort of approximately 19 hyperthyroidism patients and 17 patients who later progressed to ophthalmopathy. The 95 to 100 discovery patients were randomly divided into training and test sets at a 7:3 ratio. Thyroid tissue and blood T-cell repertoires from six or seven Graves' hyperthyroidism patients were also compared in the study. Following sampling, methimazole starting at 30 mg daily was given to hyperthyroidism patients, and high-dose intravenous methylprednisolone was given to ophthalmopathy patients. Libraries were constructed in a second round of multiplex PCR, after which size selection and purification were carried out. Sequencing of the libraries was done on an Illumina HiSeq2000 using paired-end 100 bp reads. Raw data were processed with SOAPnuke, discarding reads with adapters, uncalled bases, mean Phred below 15, or no exact constant-primer or identifier match. High-quality paired reads were merged with COPE v1.2.5, and unique nucleotide sequences were defined as clonotypes. Clonotypes were aligned to IMGT TRBV, TRBD and TRBJ reference segments using MiTCR v1.1. Only V-J combinations with frequency above 0.0001, covering 99% to 99.2% of repertoires, were analysed. The TCS score was defined as the ratio of F50 (clonal expansion) to E x V (chaos), calculated using BLOSUM62-based TCRdist between CDR3 peptides within each V-J. Welch's t-statistics and random forest reduced approximately 520 V-J features to 13, which were used in a naive Bayes classifier (R e1071). No statistical method was used to fix the sample size in advance, and group allocation was not hidden from the investigators. The paper reports TCR Vbeta CDR3 sequencing of more than 120 peripheral blood samples: 43 ophthalmopathy, 70 to 85 hyperthyroidism and around 17 progressor patients.

The V and J segments used are TRBV15 and TRBJ2-3; the D call is possibly TRBD1 or TRBD2, each sharing 5 bases. Material: peripheral blood mononuclear cells (PBMCs), obtained at new diagnosis, from a patient treated with antithyroid drugs. This TCR was recovered from a woman aged 30 to 39 with Graves disease. Donor details come from another sample of the same person, matched by shared clones. In nucleotide form, the sequence is TGTGCCACCAGCGGAAGGGGAGCCACAGATACGCAGTATTTT. Its protein reads: CATSGRGATDTQYF.